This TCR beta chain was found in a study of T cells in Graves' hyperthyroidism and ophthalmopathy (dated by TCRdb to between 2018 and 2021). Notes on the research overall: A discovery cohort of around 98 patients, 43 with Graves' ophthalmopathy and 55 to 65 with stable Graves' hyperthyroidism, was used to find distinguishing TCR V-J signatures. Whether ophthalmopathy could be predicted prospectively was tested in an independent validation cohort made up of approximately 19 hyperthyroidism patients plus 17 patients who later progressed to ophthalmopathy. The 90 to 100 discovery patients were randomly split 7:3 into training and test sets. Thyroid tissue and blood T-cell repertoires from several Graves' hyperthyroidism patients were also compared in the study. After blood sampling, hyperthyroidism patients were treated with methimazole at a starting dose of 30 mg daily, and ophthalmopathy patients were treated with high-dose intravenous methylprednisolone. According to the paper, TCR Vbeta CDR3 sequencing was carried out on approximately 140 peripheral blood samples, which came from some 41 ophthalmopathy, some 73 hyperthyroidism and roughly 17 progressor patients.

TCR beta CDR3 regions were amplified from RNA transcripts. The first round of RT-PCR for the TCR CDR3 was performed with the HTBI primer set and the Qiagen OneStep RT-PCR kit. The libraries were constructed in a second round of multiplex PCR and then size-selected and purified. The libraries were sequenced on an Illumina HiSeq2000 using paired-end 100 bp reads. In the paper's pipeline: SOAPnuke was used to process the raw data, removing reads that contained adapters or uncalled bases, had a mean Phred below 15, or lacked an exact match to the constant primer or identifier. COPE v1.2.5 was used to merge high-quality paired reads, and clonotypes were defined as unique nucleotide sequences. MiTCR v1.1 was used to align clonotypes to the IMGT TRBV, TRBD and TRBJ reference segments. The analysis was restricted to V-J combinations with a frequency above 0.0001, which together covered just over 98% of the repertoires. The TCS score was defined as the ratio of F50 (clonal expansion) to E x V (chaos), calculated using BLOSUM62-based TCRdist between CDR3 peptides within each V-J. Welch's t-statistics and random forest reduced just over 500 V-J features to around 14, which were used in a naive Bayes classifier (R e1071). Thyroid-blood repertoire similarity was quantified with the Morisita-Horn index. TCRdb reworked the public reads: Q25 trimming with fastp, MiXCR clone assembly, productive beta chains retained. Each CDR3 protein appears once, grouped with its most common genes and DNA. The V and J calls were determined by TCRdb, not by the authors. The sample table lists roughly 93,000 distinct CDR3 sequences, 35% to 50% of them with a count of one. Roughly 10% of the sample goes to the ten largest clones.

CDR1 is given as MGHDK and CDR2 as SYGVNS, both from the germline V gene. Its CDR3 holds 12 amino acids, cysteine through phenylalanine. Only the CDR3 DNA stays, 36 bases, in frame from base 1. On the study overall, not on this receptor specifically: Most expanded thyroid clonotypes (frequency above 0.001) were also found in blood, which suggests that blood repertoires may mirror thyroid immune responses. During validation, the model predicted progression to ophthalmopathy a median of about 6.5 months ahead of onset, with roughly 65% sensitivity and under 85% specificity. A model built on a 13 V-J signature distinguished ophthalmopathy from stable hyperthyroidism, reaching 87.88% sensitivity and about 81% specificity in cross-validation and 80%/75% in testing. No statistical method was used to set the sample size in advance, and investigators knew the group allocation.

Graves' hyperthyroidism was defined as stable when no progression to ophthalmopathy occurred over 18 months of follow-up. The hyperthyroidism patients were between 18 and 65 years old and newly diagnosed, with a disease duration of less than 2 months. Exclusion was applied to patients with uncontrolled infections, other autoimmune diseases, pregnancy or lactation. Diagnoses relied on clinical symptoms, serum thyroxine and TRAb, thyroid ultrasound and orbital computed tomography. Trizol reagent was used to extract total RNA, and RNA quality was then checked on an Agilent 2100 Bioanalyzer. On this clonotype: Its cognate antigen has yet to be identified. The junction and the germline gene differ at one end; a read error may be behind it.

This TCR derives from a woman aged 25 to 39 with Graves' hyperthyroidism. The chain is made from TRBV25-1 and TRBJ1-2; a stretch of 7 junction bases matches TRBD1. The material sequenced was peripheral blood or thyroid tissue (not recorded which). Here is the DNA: TGTGCCAGCAGTGGCGTACAGGGGTTTCGGGCATTC. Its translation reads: CASSGVQGFRAF.